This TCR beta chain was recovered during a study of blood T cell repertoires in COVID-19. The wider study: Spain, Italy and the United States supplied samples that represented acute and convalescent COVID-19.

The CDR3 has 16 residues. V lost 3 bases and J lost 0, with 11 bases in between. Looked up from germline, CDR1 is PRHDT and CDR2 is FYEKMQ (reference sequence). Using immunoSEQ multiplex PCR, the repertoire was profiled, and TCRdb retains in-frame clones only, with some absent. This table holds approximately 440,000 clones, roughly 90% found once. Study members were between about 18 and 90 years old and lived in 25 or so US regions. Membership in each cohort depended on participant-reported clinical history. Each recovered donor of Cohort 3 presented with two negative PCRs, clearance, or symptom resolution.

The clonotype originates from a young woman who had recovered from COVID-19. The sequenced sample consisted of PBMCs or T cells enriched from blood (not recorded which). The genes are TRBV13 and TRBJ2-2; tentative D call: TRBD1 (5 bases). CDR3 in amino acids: CASSFGIRANTGELFF. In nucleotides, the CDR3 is TGTGCCAGCAGCTTTGGTATCAGGGCGAACACCGGGGAGCTGTTTTTT.